Below are 12 T cell receptor beta chains sequenced from a single sample in a study of neurological immune-mediated disorders. TCRdb reprocessed the 5' RACE reads via MiXCR and lists one record per CDR3 protein. The sample contains over 45,000 distinct CDR3 sequences, 3% to 4% of which appear only once. The sequencing input was PBMCs. These receptor sequences come from a middle-aged man with multiple sclerosis.

The table lists this clonotype with many counts. The rearrangement uses TRBV28 and TRBJ2-5; D is undetermined. Trimming stripped 4 bases from V and 1 base from J, with 7 bases between. Germline values: CDR1 MDHEN, CDR2 SYDVKM. The CDR3 covers 13 residues. The CDR3: CASSSTPQETQYF. For the CDR3, the DNA is TGTGCCAGCAGTTCCACCCCCCAAGAGACCCAGTACTTC.

This clonotype was recorded at least ten times. The V and J genes are TRBV7-2 and TRBJ2-1; 9 bases line up with TRBD2. V shed 3 bases and J 0 bases; nucleotides not matched to a gene: 3. The CDR3 runs 16 residues. Germline V gene sequence: CDR1 SGHTA, CDR2 FQGNSA. Written as DNA, the CDR3 is TGTGCCAGCAGCTTCGCGGGGGGGCGCTCCTACAATGAGCAGTTCTTC. Translating gives CASSFAGGRSYNEQFF.

This clonotype occurred a few times. V usage is TRBV18 and J usage is TRBJ2-2; D perhaps matches TRBD2 (5 bases). Looked up from germline, CDR1 is KGHSH and CDR2 is LQKENI. V was shortened by 3 bases and J by 2 bases, with 10 bases between the two germline ends. The CDR3 has 15 residues. The CDR3 loop reads CASSPRRGNTGELFF. Written as DNA, the CDR3 is TGTGCCAGCTCACCTCGTCGGGGAAACACCGGGGAGCTGTTTTTT.

This clonotype was counted only a few times. This may stem from a read error, because a much larger clone lies one nucleotide away. Here the CDR3 reads CASRGTKTYNEQFF. CDR3 nucleotide sequence: TGTGCCAGCAGGGGGACCAAAACTTACAATGAGCAGTTCTTC. The chain joins TRBV7-9 to TRBJ2-1; D assignment may be TRBD1 or TRBD2 (5 bases each). CDR1 is SEHNR, CDR2 FQNEAQ, per germline (reference sequence). CDR3 length: 14 residues. Between the trimmed V and J ends, which lost 6 bases and 4 bases, there was a span of 13 bases.

This clonotype has at least ten counts. The chain uses TRBV5-1 and TRBJ2-5; 9 bases fit TRBD2. The CDR3 covers 14 residues. Germline CDR1 and CDR2: SGHRS and YFSETQ. Losses at the gene ends were 3 bases for V and 5 bases for J; bases not matched to a gene: 5. The CDR3 bases are TGCGCCAGCAGCTGGGGACTAGCAGTGGAGACCCAGTACTTC. It yields the protein CASSWGLAVETQYF.

About this clonotype itself: At one boundary the junction diverges from the germline segment, which might be a read error. This chain joins TRBV7-7 and TRBJ2-3; TRBD2 aligns across 12 bases. The CDR3 totals 15 residues. Per the germline V gene, CDR1 is SSHAT and CDR2 is FNYEAQ (reference sequence). The CDR3 nucleotides are TGTGCTAGCAGCCGGACTAGCGGGGACGCAGATACGCAGTATTTT. The encoded protein is CASSRTSGDADTQYF.

This clonotype was counted ten times or more. The chain couples TRBV5-1 to TRBJ1-2; 9 positions agree with TRBD1. Germline trimming cut 0 bases from V and 1 base from J; bases unmatched to any gene: 4. This CDR3 contains 16 residues. In germline, CDR1 is SGHRS, CDR2 YFSETQ. The DNA for the CDR3 is TGCGCCAGCAGCTTGGGTCGGGACAGGGTTAACTATGGCTACACCTTC. Its translation: CASSLGRDRVNYGYTF.

This clonotype was seen at least ten times. The chain combines TRBV4-1 with TRBJ2-5; unclear D gene. Germline CDR1 MGHRA, CDR2 YSYEKL. V shed 1 base and J shed 0 bases, with 3 bases lying between them. The CDR3 is made up of 13 amino acids. The CDR3: CASSQGNQETQYF. CDR3 nucleotides: TGCGCCAGCAGCCAAGGCAACCAAGAGACCCAGTACTTC.

Ten or more counts support this clonotype. The gene calls are TRBV10-3 and TRBJ1-1; no definite D call. The V gene's germline CDR1 is ENHRY and CDR2 SYGVKD. The CDR3 spans 18 residues. Deletions cut 0 bases from V and 3 bases from J, with 20 bases between. CDR3 loop: CAISESLGMGASDTEAFF. As DNA, the CDR3 is TGTGCCATCAGTGAGTCGTTGGGGATGGGAGCTTCGGACACTGAAGCTTTCTTT.

This clonotype was counted many times. The V gene is TRBV5-1, the J gene TRBJ1-2, with D tentatively TRBD1 (6 bases). The germline gives CDR1 SGHRS, CDR2 YFSETQ. The ends were cut back, 2 bases at V and 3 bases at J, with 14 bases in the middle. The CDR3 runs to 15 residues. The DNA of the CDR3 is TGCGCCAGCAGCTTTAGCTGGGGGCAGGACTATGGCTACACCTTC. Translating gives CASSFSWGQDYGYTF. Based on the CDR3 plus reference TRBV5-1 and TRBJ1-2, the full variable domain is KAGVTQTPRYLIKTRGQQVTLSCSPISGHRSVSWYQQTPGQGLQFLFEYFSETQRNKGNFPGRFSGRQFSNSRSEMNVSTLELGDSALYLCASSFSWGQDYGYTFGSGTRLTVV.

There are many counts of this clonotype. The V call is TRBV5-5, the J call TRBJ2-7; tentatively, D is TRBD2 (5 bases). Trimming left V 3 bases short and J 0 bases short, with 16 bases between. CDR1 SGHKS and CDR2 YYEKEE come from the germline V gene (reference sequence). This CDR3 has 16 residues. In DNA, the CDR3 is TGTGCCAGCAGCTCTCCTTTAGGACTGACCTCCTACGAGCAGTACTTC. Amino acid sequence: CASSSPLGLTSYEQYF.

This clonotype was seen many times. The genes are TRBV12-3 or TRBV12-4 and TRBJ1-2, with a possible D match to TRBD1 (6 bases). V shed 7 bases and J shed 4 bases, with 13 bases lying between them. The CDR3 is 13 residues long. The CDR3 loop reads CASTRGGFYGYTF. The CDR3 region has the DNA TGTGCCAGCACCAGAGGGGGATTCTATGGCTACACCTTC.